The source of this TCR beta chain is a study of cytomegalovirus exposure and HLA in healthy donors. In the case of this clone: Its cognate antigen is unknown.

Study-wide findings and caveats: A later analysis linked a missense DCLRE1C variant to TCR beta V- and J-gene trimming. A later analysis linked some 18,000 TCR beta sequences to HLA alleles at 0.05 false discovery rate. Later examination showed HLA-associated TCR beta chains had greater clonal expansion than equally common others.

The ends were cut back, 4 bases at V and 2 bases at J, with 17 bases in the middle. Germline loops: CDR1 MDHEN, CDR2 SYDVKM. This CDR3 contains 16 residues. The PCR made use of 60 Vbeta and 13 Jbeta primers. Here immunoSEQ multiplex PCR was the method, and the copy in TCRdb shows in-frame clones only, minus some. The table has 150,000 or so clones, roughly 80% seen once; the top ten hold under 15%. The chain links TRBV28 to TRBJ1-2, with D perhaps TRBD1 (5 bases). This clonotype was sampled from a woman aged 40 to 50 in good health and CMV-seronegative. Material for sequencing was PBMCs. The CDR3 is CASSSPGGNGNYGYTF. Here the CDR3 DNA reads TGTGCCAGCAGTTCCCCGGGGGGGAACGGGAACTATGGCTACACCTTC.